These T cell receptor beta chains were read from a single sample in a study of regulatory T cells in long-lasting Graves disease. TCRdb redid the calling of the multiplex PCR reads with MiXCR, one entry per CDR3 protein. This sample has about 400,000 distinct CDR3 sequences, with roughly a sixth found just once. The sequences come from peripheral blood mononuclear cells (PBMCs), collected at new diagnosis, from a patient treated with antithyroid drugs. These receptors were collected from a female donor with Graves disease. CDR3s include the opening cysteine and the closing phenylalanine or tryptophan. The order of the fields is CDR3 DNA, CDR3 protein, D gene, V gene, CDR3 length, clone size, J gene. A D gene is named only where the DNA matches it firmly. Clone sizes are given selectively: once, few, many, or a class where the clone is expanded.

CDR3nt: TGCAGCGTTCCACTTACGGACAGGGTGAGCGCTGAAGCTTTCTTT
CDR3aa: CSVPLTDRVSAEAFF
d_gene: TRBD1
v_gene: TRBV29-1
len: 15
abundance: few
j_gene: TRBJ1-1

CDR3nt: TGTGCCAGCAGCGTAGCTACTTGGGACAGAAACAATGAGCAGTTCTTC
CDR3aa: CASSVATWDRNNEQFF
d_gene: TRBD1
v_gene: TRBV9
len: 16
abundance: many
j_gene: TRBJ2-1

CDR3nt: TGCAGTGCCCCCCGCCGAGAGCGGAAGATAACAGATACGCAGTATTTT
CDR3aa: CSAPRRERKITDTQYF
d_gene: -
v_gene: TRBV20-1
len: 16
abundance: many
j_gene: TRBJ2-3

CDR3nt: TGCAGTGCCCCTCGGGCTGCAACTAATGAAAAACTGTTTTTT
CDR3aa: CSAPRAATNEKLFF
d_gene: -
v_gene: TRBV20-1
len: 14
abundance: -
j_gene: TRBJ1-4

CDR3nt: TGTGCCAGCAGCTCGAGCGGGGGGGACTATGGCTACACCTTC
CDR3aa: CASSSSGGDYGYTF
d_gene: -
v_gene: TRBV9
len: 14
abundance: many
j_gene: TRBJ1-2

CDR3nt: TGTGCCATCAGGTCATTCTACGAGCAGTACTTC
CDR3aa: CAIRSFYEQYF
d_gene: -
v_gene: TRBV10-3
len: 11
abundance: many
j_gene: TRBJ2-7

CDR3nt: TGTGCCAGCAGCTTGGCCCAGACAGGGAACAATGAGCAGTTCTTC
CDR3aa: CASSLAQTGNNEQFF
d_gene: TRBD1
v_gene: TRBV5-1
len: 15
abundance: many
j_gene: TRBJ2-1

CDR3nt: TGTGCCAGCAGCTTAACGGGACTTCCCGGGGGGGCCAACGTCCTGACTTTC
CDR3aa: CASSLTGLPGGANVLTF
d_gene: -
v_gene: TRBV7-3
len: 17
abundance: many
j_gene: TRBJ2-6

CDR3nt: TGTGCCAGCAGGTCCGGAGGGTCCTCCTACGAGCAGTACTTC
CDR3aa: CASRSGGSSYEQYF
d_gene: -
v_gene: TRBV6-1
len: 14
abundance: -
j_gene: TRBJ2-7

CDR3nt: TGTGCCAGCAGCCCCGGGTCCCGCCTCACTGAAGCTTTCTTT
CDR3aa: CASSPGSRLTEAFF
d_gene: -
v_gene: TRBV28
len: 14
abundance: -
j_gene: TRBJ1-1

CDR3nt: TGTGCCAGCAGCCCTGGGACAGGGTTGACTGGAAACACCATATATTTT
CDR3aa: CASSPGTGLTGNTIYF
d_gene: TRBD1
v_gene: TRBV7-9
len: 16
abundance: -
j_gene: TRBJ1-3

CDR3nt: TGTGCCAGCAGCTACGGCGGGAACTACGAGCAGTACTTC
CDR3aa: CASSYGGNYEQYF
d_gene: -
v_gene: TRBV27
len: 13
abundance: -
j_gene: TRBJ2-7

CDR3nt: TGTGCCAGCAGTTCTAAGGGGGCAAATGGCTACACCTTC
CDR3aa: CASSSKGANGYTF
d_gene: TRBD1
v_gene: TRBV27
len: 13
abundance: few
j_gene: TRBJ1-2

CDR3nt: TGTGCCAACAGTTTAGGGATCCCTGAAGCTTTCTTT
CDR3aa: CANSLGIPEAFF
d_gene: -
v_gene: TRBV12-3/TRBV12-4
len: 12
abundance: many
j_gene: TRBJ1-1

CDR3nt: TGCGCCAGCAGCCAAAGGGACAGCGCCGACACTGAAGCTTTCTTT
CDR3aa: CASSQRDSADTEAFF
d_gene: TRBD1
v_gene: TRBV4-3
len: 15
abundance: few
j_gene: TRBJ1-1

CDR3nt: TGTGCCAGCAGCCCTATGATGGGGGGAGGCGGGGAGCTGTTTTTT
CDR3aa: CASSPMMGGGGELFF
d_gene: -
v_gene: TRBV7-2
len: 15
abundance: -
j_gene: TRBJ2-2

CDR3nt: TGCAGTGCTCCATCGACAGGGCCCACAGATACGCAGTATTTT
CDR3aa: CSAPSTGPTDTQYF
d_gene: TRBD1
v_gene: TRBV20-1
len: 14
abundance: -
j_gene: TRBJ2-3

CDR3nt: TGCGCCAGCAGCCCCGGGACGGCGGGCGGGGAGCTGTTTTTT
CDR3aa: CASSPGTAGGELFF
d_gene: -
v_gene: TRBV5-1
len: 14
abundance: many
j_gene: TRBJ2-2

CDR3nt: TGTGCCAGCAGTTACTCAGGCGCAAGCGAGCAGTACTTC
CDR3aa: CASSYSGASEQYF
d_gene: -
v_gene: TRBV6-2/TRBV6-3
len: 13
abundance: many
j_gene: TRBJ2-7

CDR3nt: TGTGCCAGCAGCGCCAGTAGCGGGGGGGCCGGCTCACAAGAGACCCAGTACTTC
CDR3aa: CASSASSGGAGSQETQYF
d_gene: TRBD2
v_gene: TRBV9
len: 18
abundance: many
j_gene: TRBJ2-5

CDR3nt: TGCGCCAGCAGTGACCCCCTTTTTGGGGGAAATACGCAGTATTTT
CDR3aa: CASSDPLFGGNTQYF
d_gene: -
v_gene: TRBV10-1
len: 15
abundance: many
j_gene: TRBJ2-3

CDR3nt: TGCAGTCTAAAGGGCGGGGGGCACTACGAGCAGTACTTC
CDR3aa: CSLKGGGHYEQYF
d_gene: TRBD2
v_gene: TRBV20-1
len: 13
abundance: many
j_gene: TRBJ2-7

CDR3nt: TGTGCCAGCAGCGAGGTTTGGAGCAATCAGCCCCAGCATTTT
CDR3aa: CASSEVWSNQPQHF
d_gene: -
v_gene: TRBV2
len: 14
abundance: many
j_gene: TRBJ1-5

CDR3nt: TGCAGTGTCCTCAAAGGGACAGGGAGGTTAGGCTATGGCTACACCTTC
CDR3aa: CSVLKGTGRLGYGYTF
d_gene: TRBD1
v_gene: TRBV20-1
len: 16
abundance: many
j_gene: TRBJ1-2

CDR3nt: TGTGCCAGCAGTGTGTCAGGGACCGGGGCCAACGTCCTGACTTTC
CDR3aa: CASSVSGTGANVLTF
d_gene: -
v_gene: TRBV7-8
len: 15
abundance: -
j_gene: TRBJ2-6

CDR3nt: TGTGCCAGCAGAAAACAGGGATCTCAGCCCCAGCATTTT
CDR3aa: CASRKQGSQPQHF
d_gene: -
v_gene: TRBV2
len: 13
abundance: few
j_gene: TRBJ1-5

CDR3nt: TGCGCCAGTAGACAGGAGTCCTCTGGAAACACCATATATTTT
CDR3aa: CASRQESSGNTIYF
d_gene: -
v_gene: TRBV5-1
len: 14
abundance: many
j_gene: TRBJ1-3

CDR3nt: TGTGCCAGCAGCTTATTGGGAAACAGGGGGCCAGGTATCCTCTATGGCTACACCTTC
CDR3aa: CASSLLGNRGPGILYGYTF
d_gene: TRBD1
v_gene: TRBV7-9
len: 19
abundance: -
j_gene: TRBJ1-2